The entry below gives a single T cell receptor (beta chain) sequence along with its context. This sample is part of a study of lymphopenia after photon versus proton radiotherapy. The assay was immunoSEQ multiplex PCR, and TCRdb's table has in-frame clones only and misses some. Of about 22,000 clones listed, about 90% were seen once; the top ten hold over 9%. The CDR3 loop spans 19 amino acids. Germline-derived CDR1 and CDR2 are GTSNPN and SVGIG (reference sequence). Unmatched junction bases numbered 15, after V lost 1 base and J lost 4 bases. Sequencing used peripheral blood, obtained from a patient treated with proton-based radiotherapy. This clonotype was sampled from a woman in her sixties or seventies with pancreatic cancer. Some clones in this sample may be carry-over from other donors' samples. The rearrangement joins TRBV30 to TRBJ2-6, with 8 bases that match TRBD1. Here the CDR3 reads CAWSGFRRTGSSGANVLTF. CDR3 DNA sequence: TGTGCCTGGAGTGGGTTCCGGAGGACAGGGAGTTCAGGGGCCAACGTCCTGACTTTC.